A single sample is the source of the 17 T cell receptor beta chains below, sequenced in a study of blood T cell repertoires in COVID-19. TCRdb's table, derived via immunoSEQ multiplex PCR, lists solely in-frame clones and lacks some. The sample carries about 200,000 clones, around 86% recorded once. The sequenced sample consisted of peripheral blood. Source of these receptors: a woman in her 50s with COVID-19, enrolled during active disease.

CDR3 sequence: CATSGPWNTGELFF. The CDR3 bases are TGTGCCACCAGTGGTCCATGGAACACCGGGGAGCTGTTTTTT. The chain recombines TRBV24-1 with TRBJ2-2; D is uncertain. Germline CDR1 and CDR2: KGHDR and SFDVKD. V shed 5 bases and J shed 1 base, with 7 bases lying between them. There are 14 residues in the CDR3.

The J gene is TRBJ1-2, the V gene TRBV28; no firm D call. Germline CDR1 and CDR2: MDHEN and SYDVKM. V was trimmed by 6 bases and J by 3 bases, leaving 11 bases between them. This CDR3 is built from 13 residues. The CDR3 is CASSLQTDYGYTF. CDR3 DNA sequence: TGTGCCAGCAGCCTCCAAACGGACTATGGCTACACCTTC.

The chain recombines TRBV29-1 with TRBJ2-3; 7 bases fit TRBD1. Germline trimming cut 5 bases from V and 13 bases from J; bases unmatched to any gene: 12. Germline CDR1 reads SQVTM; CDR2 reads ANQGSEA. The length of the CDR3 is 12 residues. The CDR3, as DNA: TGCAGCGTTATGCCGCAACAGGGGCTGGAGTATTTT. This encodes CSVMPQQGLEYF.

The V gene is TRBV6-5, the J gene TRBJ1-2; TRBD1 might be the D (6 bases). This CDR3 spans 13 amino acids. V dropped 6 bases and J dropped 14 bases, with 22 bases sitting between them. The germline V gene encodes CDR1 MNHEY and CDR2 SVGAGI. The CDR3: CASRASGDTHWTF. The CDR3, as DNA: TGTGCCAGCAGGGCCTCAGGGGACACACATTGGACCTTC.

The chain carries TRBV12-5 and TRBJ2-1, with a weak D call TRBD2 (6 bases). The V gene's germline CDR1 is LGHNT and CDR2 FRNRAP. V lost 5 bases, J lost 4 bases, and 15 bases lay in between. The CDR3 length is 15 residues. The CDR3 bases are TGTGCTAGTGGTACGAACGGGACTTTTTACAATGAGCAGTTCTTC. This translates into CASGTNGTFYNEQFF.

The chain combines TRBV10-2 with TRBJ1-2; D remains unclear. The V end lost 5 bases, the J end lost 6 bases, and 10 bases lay between the germline ends. The germline V gene has CDR1 WSHSY and CDR2 SAAADI. This CDR3 has 12 amino acids. CDR3 sequence: CASSFGLDGYTF. The CDR3 DNA sequence: TGCGCCAGCAGTTTTGGACTCGATGGCTACACCTTC.

The chain combines TRBV4-2 with TRBJ2-5; the match to TRBD1 covers 9 bases. Looked up from germline, CDR1 is LGHNA and CDR2 is YNFKEQ. V was pared by 0 bases and J by 4 bases, with 6 bases of the junction left unmatched. This CDR3 contains 16 residues. CDR3 protein: CASSQDTRGQGETQYF. The CDR3 DNA is TGTGCCAGCAGCCAAGATACTCGGGGACAGGGAGAGACCCAGTACTTC.

This clone was counted a few times. The chain has TRBV3-1 (or the pseudogene TRBV3-2) and TRBJ1-2, with D possibly TRBD1 on 5 matching bases. Germline V gives CDR1 LGHDT, CDR2 YNNKEL (reference sequence). The V end was cut by 0 bases, the J end by 8 bases, with 19 bases between. This CDR3 is built from 16 residues. In DNA, the CDR3 is TGTGCCAGCAGCCAAGATCATCAGGGAATCTATGAAGGCTACACCTTC. Amino acids: CASSQDHQGIYEGYTF.

The gene calls are TRBV7-2 and TRBJ2-7, with D possibly being TRBD2 (5 bases). The germline gives CDR1 SGHTA, CDR2 FQGNSA. Trimming left V 4 bases short and J 6 bases short, with 19 bases between. The CDR3 spans 15 residues. Here the CDR3 reads CASSSTSHLAAEQYF. CDR3 DNA: TGTGCCAGCAGCTCAACGTCGCACCTAGCTGCCGAGCAGTACTTC. The whole variable domain, remainder taken from reference TRBV7-2 and TRBJ2-7, is GAGVSQSPSNKVTEKGKDVELRCDPISGHTALYWYRQSLGQGLEFLIYFQGNSAPDKSGLPSDRFSAERTGGSVSTLTIQRTQQEDSAVYLCASSSTSHLAAEQYFGPGTRLTVT.

The gene calls are TRBV19 and TRBJ2-1; D is unresolved. Germline V CDR1 and CDR2: LNHDA, SQIVND (reference sequence). The germline V and J ends were trimmed by 6 bases and 9 bases, with 12 bases remaining between them. This CDR3 region has 12 residues. CDR3 sequence reads: CASSPSRSEQFF. The CDR3 DNA is TGTGCCAGTAGCCCCTCTAGGAGTGAGCAGTTCTTC.

The V call is TRBV12-3 or TRBV12-4, the J call TRBJ1-1, with no clear D. Trimming took 0 bases from V and 7 from J, leaving 6 bases between them. This CDR3 region has 12 residues. For the CDR3, the DNA is TGTGCCAGCAGTTTAGCGGAGGATGAAGCTTTCTTT. It translates to CASSLAEDEAFF.

A word on this clone: This sample also contains other DNA sequences that code for the same CDR3. V gene TRBV15 combines with J gene TRBJ1-2; D may be TRBD1 (5 bases). There are 12 residues in the CDR3. Germline CDR1 reads LNHNV; CDR2 reads YYDKDF (reference sequence). V dropped 0 bases and J dropped 6 bases, with 5 bases sitting between them. The chain's CDR3 is CATSRDRDGYTF. The CDR3 bases are TGTGCCACCAGCAGAGACAGGGATGGCTACACCTTC.

J is TRBJ1-1 and V is TRBV18; 10 positions agree with TRBD1. The V gene's germline CDR1 is KGHSH and CDR2 LQKENI. This CDR3 is 13 amino acids long. V was pared by 4 bases and J by 4 bases, with 0 bases of the junction left unmatched. Here the CDR3 reads CASSRDRGTEAFF. For the CDR3, the DNA is TGTGCCAGCTCACGGGACAGGGGCACTGAAGCTTTCTTT.

The chain joins TRBV24-1 to TRBJ2-2, with a tentative D call TRBD1 (7 bases). CDR1 and CDR2 from the germline V gene are KGHDR and SFDVKD. The CDR3 extends over 15 amino acids. V was shortened by 0 bases and J by 6 bases, with 10 bases between the two germline ends. In nucleotides, the CDR3 is TGTGCCACCAGTGATTTGACAGGGGAGGCCGGGGAGCTGTTTTTT. It encodes CATSDLTGEAGELFF.

This chain's CDR3 is CSADTYNEQFF. CDR3 in DNA: TGCAGTGCCGACACCTACAATGAGCAGTTCTTC. The chain combines TRBV20-1 with TRBJ2-1, with D uncertain. Trimming took off 6 bases at V and 2 bases at J, with 5 bases between the two ends. This CDR3 has 11 residues. Germline lookup yields CDR1 DFQATT and CDR2 SNEGSKA (reference sequence).

This clone was seen only once. The V call is TRBV18, the J call TRBJ1-6; D is uncertain. Germline-derived CDR1 and CDR2 are KGHSH and LQKENI. CDR3 length equals 16 residues. Between the trimmed V and J ends, which lost 1 base and 4 bases, there was a span of 11 bases. The CDR3 DNA sequence: TGTGCCAGCTCACCACAGAGGGCCTGGTATAATTCACCCCTCCACTTT. It translates to CASSPQRAWYNSPLHF.

This chain's CDR3 is CATSFELVNTQYF. The CDR3 DNA reads as TGTGCCACCAGCTTTGAGCTTGTGAACACGCAGTATTTT. This chain uses TRBV15 with TRBJ2-3; D gene unclear. The CDR3 length is 13 residues. The germline V and J ends were trimmed by 5 bases and 9 bases, with 15 bases remaining between them. Germline loops: CDR1 LNHNV, CDR2 YYDKDF (reference sequence).